This is a list of T cell receptor beta chains from one sample in a study of beta chain features in type 1 diabetes. TCRdb keeps only in-frame clones here, not all; method: immunoSEQ multiplex PCR. The data show 900,000 or so clones, with about 17% seen just once and 0.023% held by the top ten. The sequenced material came from naive CD4+ T cells from blood. The receptors here all came from a woman in her late teens or twenties in good health. Each CDR3 is given with its conserved first and last residue. Fields, in order: clone size, CDR3 length, D gene, V gene, J gene, CDR3 protein, CDR3 DNA. D genes are given only for firm matches. Size tells how often a clone was seen (once, few, many) or the class of an expanded clone, and some rows leave it out.

>-|15|-|TRBV6-6|TRBJ2-7
CASSPPRDRSYEQYF
TGTGCCAGCAGCCCGCCGAGGGACCGCTCCTACGAGCAGTACTTC
>-|14|-|TRBV2|TRBJ1-1
CASSKDGPGTEAFF
TGTGCCAGCAGCAAGGACGGCCCAGGCACTGAAGCTTTCTTT
>-|13|-|TRBV4-2|TRBJ2-3
CASSQDPQYTQYF
TGTGCCAGCAGCCAAGATCCCCAGTATACGCAGTATTTT
>-|17|TRBD2|TRBV4-1|TRBJ2-3
CASSQETASGNADTQYF
TGCGCCAGCAGCCAAGAAACGGCTAGCGGGAACGCAGATACGCAGTATTTT
>-|15|TRBD1|TRBV19|TRBJ1-5
CASIPTGVGNQPQHF
TGTGCCAGTATACCTACAGGGGTCGGAAATCAGCCCCAGCATTTT
>few|19|TRBD1|TRBV29-1|TRBJ2-3
CSVLRNVPGQGYSTDTQYF
TGCAGCGTTCTTAGAAACGTCCCGGGACAGGGGTATAGCACAGATACGCAGTATTTT
>few|14|TRBD2|TRBV6-5|TRBJ2-1
CASSPSGSYNEQFF
TGTGCCAGCAGTCCTAGCGGGAGCTACAATGAGCAGTTCTTC
>-|14|TRBD1|TRBV7-2|TRBJ1-3
CASSPGGAGNTIYF
TGTGCCAGCAGTCCAGGGGGCGCGGGAAACACCATATATTTT
>-|14|-|TRBV9|TRBJ1-1
CASSPQTGNTEAFF
TGTGCCAGCAGCCCCCAGACGGGAAACACTGAAGCTTTCTTT
>-|13|TRBD2|TRBV10-3|TRBJ2-7
CAIKGAGVYEQYF
TGTGCCATCAAGGGAGCGGGAGTGTACGAGCAGTACTTC
>-|14|-|TRBV7-9|TRBJ1-4
CASSLAMGGFKLFF
TGTGCCAGCAGCTTAGCGATGGGCGGTTTCAAACTGTTTTTT
>few|17|TRBD2|TRBV7-3|TRBJ2-2
CASSLGLAGTGTGELFF
TGTGCCAGCAGCCTGGGACTAGCGGGAACGGGCACCGGGGAGCTGTTTTTT
>-|15|-|TRBV5-1|TRBJ1-1
CASSLVPGAGTEAFF
TGCGCCAGCAGCTTGGTGCCGGGAGCCGGCACTGAAGCTTTCTTT
>-|14|-|TRBV18|TRBJ1-1
CASSPNARGTEAFF
TGTGCCAGCTCACCAAATGCCCGGGGCACTGAAGCTTTCTTT
>-|16|TRBD2|TRBV18|TRBJ2-7
CASSPYGLATDYEQYF
TGTGCCAGCTCTCCTTACGGACTAGCTACGGACTACGAGCAGTACTTC
>-|18|-|TRBV18|TRBJ2-7
CASSPRTYGLGSVYEQYF
TGTGCCAGCTCACCAAGGACCTACGGCTTGGGATCGGTCTACGAGCAGTACTTC
>few|16|TRBD2|TRBV7-9|TRBJ2-7
CASSLRTSGSRYEQYF
TGTGCCAGCAGCTTACGGACTAGCGGGAGTAGGTACGAGCAGTACTTC
>-|15|-|TRBV7-2|TRBJ2-3
CASSLAPQLTDTQYF
TGTGCCAGCAGCTTAGCGCCCCAACTTACAGATACGCAGTATTTT
>-|15|-|TRBV19|TRBJ2-5
CASARGRDVPQTQYF
TGTGCCAGCGCCCGGGGGCGGGATGTACCCCAGACCCAGTACTTC
>-|14|-|TRBV28|TRBJ2-7
CASTSDVALYEQYF
TGTGCCAGCACCAGTGACGTAGCTCTCTACGAGCAGTACTTC
>few|15|-|TRBV5-4|TRBJ1-4
CASSQETGTAYPLFF
TGCGCCAGCAGCCAAGAAACCGGGACGGCTTATCCGCTGTTTTTT
>many|12|TRBD1|TRBV10-3|TRBJ1-2
CAISDRGQGYTF
TGTGCCATCAGTGACAGGGGGCAGGGCTACACCTTC
>-|14|TRBD2|TRBV10-3|TRBJ2-7
CAISKGLVTYEQYF
TGTGCCATCAGCAAGGGACTAGTAACCTACGAGCAGTACTTC
>-|16|TRBD2|TRBV7-2|TRBJ2-1
CASSLRGGTSFNEQFF
TGTGCCAGCAGCCTCCGGGGAGGGACTTCTTTTAATGAGCAGTTCTTC